This T cell receptor beta chain was recorded in a study of T cell responses to AZD1222 COVID-19 vaccine. Study observations and caveats: Nearly half of spike-specific TCRs reportedly target variant regions that are unmutated in the B.1.351 and B.1.1.7 variants.

Germline-derived CDR1 and CDR2 are SSHAT and FNYEAQ (reference sequence). The CDR3 loop spans 14 amino acids. Libraries were prepared by immunoSEQ multiplex PCR; TCRdb keeps only in-frame clonotypes and omits some of them. The sample has roughly 120,000 clones; roughly 90% are singletons. Concerning this clone: Its antigen remains unknown. The junction differs from germline at one of its ends, possibly a read error.

The V call is TRBV7-7, the J call TRBJ2-5; 12 bases fit TRBD1. This sequence was found in an adult in good health. The sequences come from peripheral blood, collected on day 0 of AZD1222 vaccination. The CDR3 sequence: CASSQGQGAETQYF. The DNA for the CDR3 is TGTGCTAGCAGCCAGGGACAGGGGGCGGAGACCCAGTACTTC. The complete variable domain, with remaining parts taken from reference TRBV7-7 and TRBJ2-5, reads GAGVSQSPRYKVTKRGQDVTLRCDPISSHATLYWYQQALGQGPEFLTYFNYEAQPDKSGLPSDRFSAERPEGSISTLTIQRTEQRDSAMYRCASSQGQGAETQYFGPGTRLLVL.